These T cell receptor beta chains were read from a single sample in a study of cytomegalovirus exposure and HLA in healthy donors. Repertoires were generated with immunoSEQ multiplex PCR, while TCRdb's copy carries only in-frame clones and drops some. The table includes over 120,000 clones, approximately 84% detected once. What was sequenced was PBMCs. All receptors derive from a woman in her fifties or sixties in good health and CMV-seropositive. Both conserved end residues are part of each CDR3. D genes are given only for firm matches. Rows may omit the clone size; those that give it use once, few, many or a size class.

v_gene	d_gene	abundance	j_gene	CDR3nt	CDR3aa
TRBV30	-	-	TRBJ2-2	TGTGCCTGGAGTCCTCGGCTCCTCACCCGGGACGGGGAGCTGTTTTTT	CAWSPRLLTRDGELFF
TRBV7-8	-	once	TRBJ1-1	TGTGCCAGCAGCTTAGCGCGCAGGGTGGCTGAAGCTTTCTTT	CASSLARRVAEAFF
TRBV6-5	-	-	TRBJ2-1	TGTGCCAACCCTCTAGGCCGGGGCTCCTACAATGAGCAGTTCTTC	CANPLGRGSYNEQFF
TRBV21-1	-	few	TRBJ2-6	TGTGCCAGCAGCAATCAGGGGCCTGGGGCCAACGTCCTGACTTTC	CASSNQGPGANVLTF
TRBV7-6	-	-	TRBJ2-7	TGTGCCAGCAGCGTTAGCAGGGGGGAATTGTACGAGCAGTACTTC	CASSVSRGELYEQYF
TRBV30	-	-	TRBJ2-7	TGTGCCTGGAGTGTAGGGAGCTACGAGCAGTACTTC	CAWSVGSYEQYF
TRBV7-9	-	-	TRBJ1-3	TGTGCCAGCAGCTCCGGCAGCCGGCCTGACGGGAGCTCTGGAAACACCATATATTTT	CASSSGSRPDGSSGNTIYF
TRBV4-1	TRBD1	-	TRBJ2-7	TGCGCCAGCAGCCAAAGACAGGGGGCGGCCTACGAGCAGTACTTC	CASSQRQGAAYEQYF
TRBV27	-	-	TRBJ1-4	TGTGCCAGCAGTTTATATGGGGGAGGGATATCGGAACTGTTTTTT	CASSLYGGGISELFF
TRBV7-9	-	-	TRBJ1-2	TGTGCCAGCAGCTTAGCCTTTCCCGGGCCGACAGCTAACTATGGCTACACCTTC	CASSLAFPGPTANYGYTF
TRBV28	TRBD1	-	TRBJ2-7	TGTGCCAGCAGTTCCCCCTCTGGACAGGGGAGTTACGAGCAGTACTTC	CASSSPSGQGSYEQYF
TRBV7-6	-	few	TRBJ2-5	TGTGCCAGCAGCAGCCGGGGGTGGGAGACCCAGTACTTC	CASSSRGWETQYF
TRBV5-4	TRBD2	-	TRBJ2-7	TGTGCCAGCAGCTTGGAACTAGCGGGGTCCTACGAGCAGTACTTC	CASSLELAGSYEQYF
TRBV7-9	TRBD1	-	TRBJ1-2	TGTGCCAGCAGCTTAACCGGGACAGCTAACTATGGCTACACCTTC	CASSLTGTANYGYTF
TRBV5-1	TRBD1	-	TRBJ2-7	TGCGCCAGCAGCTTGGAGACAGGGTCTTACGAGCAGTACTTC	CASSLETGSYEQYF
TRBV7-9	TRBD2	-	TRBJ2-3	TGTGCCAGCAGCTTACCTAGCGGGAGGGCCGTTTCCGGGACAGATACGCAGTATTTT	CASSLPSGRAVSGTDTQYF
TRBV27	-	once	TRBJ1-1	TGTGCCAGCCATATAAACAGGGACGCTGAAGCTTTCTTT	CASHINRDAEAFF
TRBV7-9	TRBD1	-	TRBJ2-2	TGTTCCAGCAGCCCGGGACAGCCCGGGGAGCTGTTTTTT	CSSSPGQPGELFF
TRBV6-6	-	once	TRBJ2-2	TGTGCCAGCAGTACCCCCGGGAACACCGGGGAGCTGTTTTTT	CASSTPGNTGELFF
TRBV5-1	-	-	TRBJ2-7	TGCGCCAGCAGCAGGGGAGGAGGCTACGAGCAGTACTTC	CASSRGGGYEQYF
TRBV28	-	-	TRBJ2-3	TGTGCCAGCAGTTTCTCTGACAGGCGGGTAGATACGCAGTATTTT	CASSFSDRRVDTQYF
TRBV7-9	TRBD1	-	TRBJ1-4	TGTGCCAGCAGCGCAGACAGGGTGGGTGAAAAACTGTTTTTT	CASSADRVGEKLFF
TRBV4-1	TRBD1	-	TRBJ1-2	TGCGCCAGCAGCCAGCCCGGGACAGGGGCCACCTATGGCTACACCTTC	CASSQPGTGATYGYTF
TRBV12-5	-	-	TRBJ2-5	TGTGCTAGTTCAGGGGTGGGGTACCAAGAGACCCAGTACTTC	CASSGVGYQETQYF
TRBV7-3	-	-	TRBJ2-6	TGTGCCAGCAGCTTACGGGAGTCGGGGGCCAACGTCCTGACTTTC	CASSLRESGANVLTF
TRBV7-3	TRBD2	-	TRBJ2-5	TGTGCCAGCAGCTCACTAGCGGGATCCCAAGAGACCCAGTACTTC	CASSSLAGSQETQYF
TRBV18	-	-	TRBJ1-5	TGTGCCAGCTCGGGAGGAGATCAGCCCCAGCATTTT	CASSGGDQPQHF
TRBV5-1	-	-	TRBJ2-5	TGCGCCAGCAGCTTGGCTCTAACAGGGCCTGAGACCCAGTACTTC	CASSLALTGPETQYF
TRBV30	-	-	TRBJ1-1	TGTGCCTGGAACAGACAGGAAGGGACTGAAGCTTTCTTT	CAWNRQEGTEAFF
TRBV5-8	TRBD2	-	TRBJ2-7	TGTGCCAGCAGCTATGGGACTAGCACTTACGAGCAGTACTTC	CASSYGTSTYEQYF
TRBV27	TRBD2	-	TRBJ2-1	TGTGCCAGCAGTCCCCTTCCGGGACTAGCGGGACTGAGCTCCTACAATGAGCAGTTCTTC	CASSPLPGLAGLSSYNEQFF
TRBV19	TRBD2	few	TRBJ2-1	TGTGCCAGTAGTATTATAGCGGGAGGGATTAATGATGAGCAGTTCTTC	CASSIIAGGINDEQFF
TRBV4-1	-	-	TRBJ1-2	TGCGCCAGCAGCCAAGATGGTAGGGGAGGTAGACTCTATGGCTACACCTTC	CASSQDGRGGRLYGYTF
TRBV6-5	TRBD1	-	TRBJ1-5	TGTGCCAGCAGCAGAGACAGGGTCAATCAGCCCCAGCATTTT	CASSRDRVNQPQHF
TRBV9	-	-	TRBJ2-7	TGTGCCAGCGGAGGGTACAACGACTACGAGCAGTACTTC	CASGGYNDYEQYF
TRBV6-5	TRBD1	-	TRBJ1-5	TGTGCCAGCAGCCAGGACAGGGCCTCTGAGCCCCAGCATTTT	CASSQDRASEPQHF
TRBV2	-	-	TRBJ2-3	TGTGCCATCTTAGGCAGCCCTGGGCCAGATACGCAGTATTTT	CAILGSPGPDTQYF
TRBV9	-	-	TRBJ2-1	TGTGCCAGCAGCGCCGACAGCAACGTCCAGTTCTTC	CASSADSNVQFF
TRBV11-2	TRBD2	once	TRBJ2-7	TGTGCCAGCAGCGAGGGACTAGCGGGGTACTACGAGCAGTACTTC	CASSEGLAGYYEQYF
TRBV28	TRBD1	-	TRBJ2-2	TGTGCCAGCAAACCCGGGACAGCTTACACCGGGGAGCTGTTTTTT	CASKPGTAYTGELFF
TRBV5-4	-	once	TRBJ2-3	TGTGCCAGCAGCTTCGGGATAAGCACAGATACGCAGTATTTT	CASSFGISTDTQYF
TRBV15	-	-	TRBJ1-5	TGTGCCACCAGCTCCATCGGGTCGCAGCCCCAGCATTTT	CATSSIGSQPQHF
TRBV7-2	TRBD1	-	TRBJ1-4	TGTGCCAGCAGCCCTGACAGGGGGAATGAAAAACTGTTTTTT	CASSPDRGNEKLFF
TRBV6-1	-	few	TRBJ1-1	TGTGCCAGCAGTATGGGACTAGAGGGTCTCTTT	CASSMGLEGLF
TRBV27	-	-	TRBJ2-1	TGTGCCAGCAGTCCCCCCCGGGGTGAGCAGTTCTTC	CASSPPRGEQFF
TRBV5-1	TRBD2	few	TRBJ2-2	TGCGCCAGCAGCCCGGGTCTAGCGGGAGTTGTTGCCGGGGAGCTGTTTTTT	CASSPGLAGVVAGELFF
TRBV28	TRBD2	once	TRBJ2-7	TGTGCCAGCAGTTCCCTCCGGCGGGGGACCTCCTACGAGCAGTACTTC	CASSSLRRGTSYEQYF
TRBV4-3	TRBD1	-	TRBJ2-7	TGCGCCAGCAGCCAGAGTGGGACAGGGGAAACCTACGAGCAGTACTTC	CASSQSGTGETYEQYF
TRBV28	-	few	TRBJ2-7	TGTGCCAGCAGTATCAGGGGGCGGGAGCTCTCCTACGAGCAGTACTTC	CASSIRGRELSYEQYF
TRBV28	-	-	TRBJ2-3	TGTGCCAGCATCGGGACAGATACGCAGTATTTT	CASIGTDTQYF
TRBV11-2	-	-	TRBJ2-7	TGTGCCAGCAGCTTCCTCCCTTACGAGCAGTACTTC	CASSFLPYEQYF
TRBV30	-	-	TRBJ1-3	TGTGCCTGGAGTGGTCCAGGGGGAAACACCATATATTTT	CAWSGPGGNTIYF
TRBV23-1	-	-	TRBJ1-1	TGCCAAACAGGGAGCACTGAAGCTTTCTTT	CQTGSTEAFF
TRBV18	TRBD1	-	TRBJ1-2	TGTGCCAGCTCTTCTCCCTATGGACAGGGGTATGGCTACACCTTC	CASSSPYGQGYGYTF
TRBV27	-	-	TRBJ1-3	TGTGCCAGCAGTCCCCAGGCTCCTGGAAACACCATATATTTT	CASSPQAPGNTIYF